These 20 T cell receptor beta chains were sequenced from one sample in a study of blood T cells in healthy people across ages. Primed by a sample-barcoded 5' primer and a J-beta primer mix, a second PCR proceeded for 7 to 11 cycles. Each CDR3 protein gets one entry after TCRdb re-called the 5' RACE reads with MiXCR. The sample has 450,000 to 600,000 distinct CDR3 sequences; about 28% are singletons. These same records also appear under a second study, on T cells of mothers and their children.

Source material: blood. These receptor sequences come from a boy between 2 and 10 years old in good health.

In its sample, this clonotype was seen a few times. The chain combines TRBV12-5 with TRBJ2-5; D is possibly TRBD2 (6 bases). The J call is in doubt because the DNA end fits TRBJ2-1 better. This CDR3 contains 16 residues. Looked up from germline, CDR1 is LGHNT and CDR2 is FRNRAP. The CDR3 sequence is CASGPELAFPYNEQFF. The CDR3 bases are TGTGCTAGTGGTCCCGAACTAGCTTTTCCCTACAATGAGCAGTTCTTC.

The rearrangement links TRBV20-1 to TRBJ1-5; the D is unclear. Deletions cut 2 bases from V and 2 bases from J, with 10 bases between. CDR1 is DFQATT, CDR2 SNEGSKA, per germline (reference sequence). The CDR3 sequence is 14 residues long. CDR3 DNA sequence: TGCAGTGCTAGATCACAGTTGGGCAATCAGCCCCAGCATTTT. Its translation is CSARSQLGNQPQHF.

This clonotype appeared a few times. This rearrangement joins TRBV20-1 to TRBJ2-3; the match to TRBD2 covers 9 bases. The CDR3 extends over 14 amino acids. Trimming cost V 7 bases and J 6 bases; bases outside gene matches: 11. CDR1 is DFQATT and CDR2 is SNEGSKA in the germline V gene (reference sequence). CDR3 sequence reads: CSVVAGARGDTQYF. CDR3 bases: TGCAGTGTTGTAGCGGGGGCGCGGGGGGATACGCAGTATTTT.

Only a few counts were recorded for this clonotype. The chain recombines TRBV27 with TRBJ2-1, with D perhaps matching TRBD1 (6 bases). The ends were cut back, 3 bases at V and 3 bases at J, with 9 bases in the middle. The germline V gene has CDR1 MNHEY and CDR2 SMNVEV (reference sequence). The CDR3 runs 14 residues. CDR3 region: CASSFADSYNEQFF. DNA of the CDR3: TGTGCCAGCAGTTTTGCGGACAGCTACAATGAGCAGTTCTTC.

Here the CDR3 reads CAISGGTPFGDTQYF. The CDR3 coding sequence is TGTGCCATCAGTGGGGGGACTCCATTCGGAGATACGCAGTATTTT. V gene TRBV10-3 combines with J gene TRBJ2-3; maybe TRBD2 (6 bases). Trimming stripped 4 bases from V and 5 bases from J, with 16 bases between. Germline V gene sequence: CDR1 ENHRY, CDR2 SYGVKD. The CDR3 extends over 15 amino acids.

The gene calls are TRBV25-1 and TRBJ1-1; D gene ambiguous. The CDR3 spans 12 residues. V was pared by 10 bases and J by 1 base, with 10 bases between. Germline values: CDR1 MGHDK, CDR2 SYGVNS. The CDR3 DNA follows: TGTGCCACCCACGGGCCGAACACTGAAGCTTTCTTT. This codes for CATHGPNTEAFF.

There are a few counts of this clonotype. The V and J genes are TRBV7-2 and TRBJ2-5, with 9 nucleotides matching TRBD2. From germline, CDR1 is SGHTA and CDR2 FQGNSA. V was pared by 2 bases and J by 5 bases, with 15 bases of the junction left unmatched. The CDR3 has 18 residues. The CDR3 DNA reads as TGTGCCAGCAGCTTATCATTAGCGGGAGTTTGGTTCTCTGAGACCCAGTACTTC. It encodes CASSLSLAGVWFSETQYF.

The chain has TRBV7-9 and TRBJ2-5; no clear D. Germline CDR1 and CDR2: SEHNR and FQNEAQ (reference sequence). The CDR3 totals 13 residues. The V end was cut by 2 bases, the J end by 3 bases, with 7 bases between. The CDR3 DNA is TGTGCCAGCAGCTTAAGTAATGAAGAGACCCAGTACTTC. This encodes CASSLSNEETQYF.

The table lists this clonotype with a few counts. The chain links TRBV4-3 to TRBJ2-7; maybe TRBD2 (5 bases). The germline CDR1 and CDR2 sequences are LGHNA and YSLEER. The CDR3 runs to 15 residues. V dropped 0 bases and J dropped 3 bases, with 12 bases sitting between them. The CDR3 coding sequence is TGCGCCAGCAGCCAAGAAAGACTACACGGCTACGAGCAGTACTTC. It specifies CASSQERLHGYEQYF.

The gene calls are TRBV6-5 and TRBJ1-3; a possible D gene is TRBD1 (5 bases). CDR3 length: 15 amino acids. CDR1 and CDR2 (germline): MNHEY, SVGAGI. V shed 0 bases and J shed 3 bases, with 9 bases lying between them. CDR3 coding DNA: TGTGCCAGCAGTTACTCTTGGGACGGTGGAAACACCATATATTTT. It yields the protein CASSYSWDGGNTIYF.

The table lists this clonotype with a few counts. The V and J genes are TRBV14 and TRBJ1-1; the D is unclear. Germline V gives CDR1 SGHDN, CDR2 FVKESK. The germline V and J ends were trimmed by 0 bases and 3 bases, with 11 bases remaining between them. The CDR3 extends over 15 amino acids. The CDR3 sequence is CASSQDHGRYTEAFF. The CDR3 nucleotides are TGTGCCAGCAGCCAAGATCACGGCAGATACACTGAAGCTTTCTTT.

This clonotype has more than one count but fewer than ten. The chain combines TRBV12-3 or TRBV12-4 with TRBJ1-2; no clear D gene. This CDR3 contains 16 residues. Trimming stripped 7 bases from V and 2 bases from J, with 20 bases between. CDR3 sequence reads: CASTHPIGGINYGYTF. Written as DNA, the CDR3 is TGTGCCAGCACTCACCCGATCGGAGGAATCAACTATGGCTACACCTTC.

Ten or more counts support this clonotype. The chain couples TRBV12-3 or TRBV12-4 to TRBJ2-3, with 8 positions matching TRBD1. CDR3 length equals 16 residues. J lost 2 bases, V lost 5 bases, and 9 bases had no gene match. This chain's CDR3 is CASSPRQGISTDTQYF. The CDR3 DNA sequence: TGTGCCAGCAGTCCCCGACAGGGGATATCCACAGATACGCAGTATTTT.

This clonotype was detected only a few times. The chain carries TRBV7-6 and TRBJ1-6; 9 bases are shared with TRBD1. The CDR3 is made up of 16 amino acids. The trim removed 1 base at V and 7 bases at J, leaving 5 bases unmatched. The germline gives CDR1 SGHVS, CDR2 FNYEAQ. The CDR3 DNA is TGTGCCAGCAGCTTAGGGACAGGGGCGCGGAATTCACCCCTCCACTTT. This gives the protein CASSLGTGARNSPLHF.

The rearrangement links TRBV7-8 to TRBJ2-5, with 12 positions matching TRBD2. Trimming cost V 5 bases and J 4 bases; bases outside gene matches: 8. Germline lookup yields CDR1 SGHVS and CDR2 FQNEAQ. The CDR3 totals 16 residues. CDR3 residues: CASSASSGRALETQYF. CDR3 bases: TGTGCCAGCAGCGCATCTAGCGGGAGGGCCTTAGAGACCCAGTACTTC. Filled out from reference TRBV7-8 and TRBJ2-5, the complete variable domain reads GAGVSQSPRYKVAKRGQDVALRCDPISGHVSLFWYQQALGQGPEFLTYFQNEAQLDKSGLPSDRFFAERPEGSVSTLKIQRTQQEDSAVYLCASSASSGRALETQYFGPGTRLLVL.

This clonotype was observed a single time. This chain uses TRBV5-6 with TRBJ2-3, with TRBD2 matching 9 bases. Germline lookup yields CDR1 SGHDT and CDR2 YYEEEE. J gave up 5 bases and V 3 bases, and 13 bases lay outside the gene matches. The CDR3 consists of 17 residues. The DNA for the CDR3 is TGTGCCAGCAGCTCCTGGGGGGTAGCGGGAGAGAAAGATACGCAGTATTTT. Amino acid sequence: CASSSWGVAGEKDTQYF.

This chain joins TRBV7-8 and TRBJ1-6, with D possibly matching TRBD1 (5 bases). V lost 1 base and J 2 bases, leaving 12 bases between the germline ends. The CDR3 runs 17 residues. Germline assignment: CDR1 SGHVS and CDR2 FQNEAQ. The CDR3, as DNA: TGTGCCAGCAGCTTAGTGATAGGGGCCACCTATAATTCACCCCTCCACTTT. It codes for CASSLVIGATYNSPLHF.

This clonotype was picked up a small number of times. V is TRBV14 and J is TRBJ1-1; D is uncertain. V lost 6 bases to trimming and J lost 0 bases, with 8 bases between them. Germline lookup yields CDR1 SGHDN and CDR2 FVKESK. This CDR3 comprises 13 residues. The CDR3 loop reads CASRKRMNTEAFF. The CDR3 nucleotides are TGTGCCAGCAGGAAAAGGATGAACACTGAAGCTTTCTTT.

V usage is TRBV11-2 and J usage is TRBJ2-3; D is ambiguous. Trimming stripped 6 bases from V and 6 bases from J, with 10 bases between. Looked up from germline, CDR1 is SGHAT and CDR2 is FQNNGV. The CDR3 has 12 residues. This CDR3 reads CASSHEADTQYF. For the CDR3, the DNA is TGTGCCAGCAGTCATGAGGCGGATACGCAGTATTTT. The variable domain in full, with the rest retrieved from reference TRBV11-2 and TRBJ2-3, is EAGVAQSPRYKIIEKRQSVAFWCNPISGHATLYWYQQILGQGPKLLIQFQNNGVVDDSQLPKDRFSAERLKGVDSTLKIQPAKLEDSAVYLCASSHEADTQYFGPGTRLTVL.

The chain recombines TRBV3-1 with TRBJ1-1, with 8 bases fitting TRBD1. The CDR3 is 16 amino acids. V lost 3 bases, J lost 8 bases, and 14 bases stayed unmatched. Germline V gene data show CDR1 as LGHDT and CDR2 as YNNKEL (reference sequence). CDR3 sequence (DNA): TGTGCCAGCAGCCAGGAGGGGCTGGACAGGGATATGGAAGCTTTCTTT. Translation: CASSQEGLDRDMEAFF.